The sequence of this T cell receptor (beta chain) was determined in a study of blood T cell repertoires in COVID-19 (dated by TCRdb to 2018 to 2021). Context from the whole study: Samples from collaborators originated in the United States, Italy and Spain and spanned both the acute and convalescent phases of COVID-19. The material from the prospective study consisted of cDNA or gDNA derived from T cells, B-cell-depleted T cells, or PBMCs. The dataset comprised deeply sampled blood TCRbeta repertoires from subjects exposed to, actively infected with, or recovered from COVID-19. The repertoires were released in a freely available public database intended as a resource for research on the immune response to SARS-CoV-2. Samples were obtained from the ongoing ImmuneRACE study (first 160 participants) and from about 1,300 subjects provided by 6 global collaborators. Nearly every sample came with metadata listing a de-identified subject ID, COVID-19 status, age in years and sex. Where available, HLA class I and class II types were obtained from metadata supplied by the sample provider rather than from assay-based typing.

This clone has more than one count but fewer than ten. Its cognate antigen has yet to be identified. No base-level quality is on record; no much larger clone is a single base apart. The collaborating institutions used their own protocols to collect whole blood in K2EDTA tubes. For TCRbeta analysis, collaborators shipped samples as frozen whole blood, isolated PBMCs, or DNA extracted from either of those sample types. Unmatched junction bases come to 9, with V trimmed by 7 bases and J by 0 bases. The CDR3, cysteine through phenylalanine, is 16 amino acids long. The kept DNA is CDR3 alone, 48 bases in frame from the first base. The CDR1 and CDR2 encoded by the germline V gene (reference sequence) are WNHNN and SYGVQD. The full study reports these points: The quantity of clinical and demographic metadata differed by source and by participant and was supplied without curation.

TCRbeta CDR3 regions were amplified from genomic DNA by means of the immunoSEQ Assay, a bias-controlled multiplex PCR. The paper's processing steps were these. The number of nucleated cells in each sample was estimated by amplification of reference gene primers within the assay. To quantify the absolute abundance of each unique TCRbeta CDR3 rearrangement, sequence reads were collapsed and filtered. For each sample, productive Simpson clonality was calculated by taking the square root of Simpson's diversity index across productive rearrangements. TCRdb's version of the immuneACCESS table is confined to in-frame rearrangements and falls short of the full clone set. An unresolved V gene accounts for under half of the shortfall where checked; the remainder is of unknown origin. V and J calls and clone size are given by that table; D and trimming were obtained from the DNA. The sample data list more than 85,000 clones, and 82% of these were observed just once. The top ten hold 15% to 20% of the sample.

The chain is made from TRBV10-1 and TRBJ2-3; 8 of the junction bases match TRBD1. The clonotype comes from a man older than 75 with acute or convalescent COVID-19. Sample: peripheral blood. The CDR3 here reads CASTGTGASSTDTQYF. The DNA reads TGCGCCAGCACCGGGACAGGAGCCTCTAGCACAGATACGCAGTATTTT.